This T cell receptor (beta chain) stems from a study of patients and donors after allogeneic stem cell transplantation. V dropped 1 base and J dropped 1 base, with 8 bases sitting between them. The CDR3 is made up of 15 amino acids. Per germline, CDR1 SGHRS and CDR2 YFSETQ. Each CDR3 protein is one row after TCRdb ran MiXCR on the RT-PCR reads. The table shows 410,000 or so distinct CDR3 sequences, with more than 15% occurring only once. Input material: blood, either unsorted or a sorted T cell fraction (not recorded which). This clonotype originated in a human donor who was either an allogeneic HSCT recipient or a stem cell or donor lymphocyte infusion donor (not recorded which). It is not recorded whose cells these are; they may come from a transplant donor. The chain carries TRBV5-1 and TRBJ2-2; D is ambiguous. The CDR3 sequence is CASSLSQMNTGELFF. Here the CDR3 DNA reads TGCGCCAGCAGCTTGAGCCAGATGAACACCGGGGAGCTGTTTTTT. The variable domain in full, with the rest retrieved from reference TRBV5-1 and TRBJ2-2, is KAGVTQTPRYLIKTRGQQVTLSCSPISGHRSVSWYQQTPGQGLQFLFEYFSETQRNKGNFPGRFSGRQFSNSRSEMNVSTLELGDSALYLCASSLSQMNTGELFFGEGSRLTVL.